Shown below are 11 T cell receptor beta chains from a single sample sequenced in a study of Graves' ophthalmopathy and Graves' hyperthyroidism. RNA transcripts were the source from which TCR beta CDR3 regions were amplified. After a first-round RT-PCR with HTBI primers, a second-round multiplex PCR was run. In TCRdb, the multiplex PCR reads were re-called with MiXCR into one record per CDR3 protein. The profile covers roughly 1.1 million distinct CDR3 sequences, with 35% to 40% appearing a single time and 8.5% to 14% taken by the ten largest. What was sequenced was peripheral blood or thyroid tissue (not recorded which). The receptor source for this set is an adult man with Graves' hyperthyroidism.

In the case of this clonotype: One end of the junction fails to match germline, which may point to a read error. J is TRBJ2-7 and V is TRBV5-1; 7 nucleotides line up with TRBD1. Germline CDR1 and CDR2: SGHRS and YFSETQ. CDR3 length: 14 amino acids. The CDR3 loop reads CTSSSQDRTYEQYF. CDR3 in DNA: TGCACCAGCAGCTCCCAGGACAGGACCTACGAGCAGTACTTC.

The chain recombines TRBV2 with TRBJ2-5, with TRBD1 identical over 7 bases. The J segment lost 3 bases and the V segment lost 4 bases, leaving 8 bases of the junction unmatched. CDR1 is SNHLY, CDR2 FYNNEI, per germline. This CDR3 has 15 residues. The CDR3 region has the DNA TGTGCCAGCAGTGCGTTGTACAGGGGCAAAGAGACCCAGTACTTC. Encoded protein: CASSALYRGKETQYF.

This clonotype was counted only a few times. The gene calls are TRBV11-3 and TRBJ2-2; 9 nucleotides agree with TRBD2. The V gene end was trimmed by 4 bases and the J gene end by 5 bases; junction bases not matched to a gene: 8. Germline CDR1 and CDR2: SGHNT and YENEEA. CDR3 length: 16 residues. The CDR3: CASSSQAGGLTGELFF. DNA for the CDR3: TGTGCCAGCAGCTCCCAAGCGGGAGGCCTTACCGGGGAGCTGTTTTTT.

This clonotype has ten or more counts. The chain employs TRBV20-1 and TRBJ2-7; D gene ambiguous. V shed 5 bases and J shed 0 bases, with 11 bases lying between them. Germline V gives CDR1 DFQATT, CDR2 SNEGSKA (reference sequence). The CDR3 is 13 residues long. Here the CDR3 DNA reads TGCAGTGCTTGGGCAACCAGCTCCTACGAGCAGTACTTC. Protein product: CSAWATSSYEQYF.

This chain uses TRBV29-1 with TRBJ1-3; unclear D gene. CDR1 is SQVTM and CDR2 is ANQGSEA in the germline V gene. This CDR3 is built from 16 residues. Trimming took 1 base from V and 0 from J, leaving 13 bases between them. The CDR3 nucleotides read TGCAGCGTTGAAGGGGTGGGAACGAGCTCTGGAAACACCATATATTTT. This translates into CSVEGVGTSSGNTIYF.

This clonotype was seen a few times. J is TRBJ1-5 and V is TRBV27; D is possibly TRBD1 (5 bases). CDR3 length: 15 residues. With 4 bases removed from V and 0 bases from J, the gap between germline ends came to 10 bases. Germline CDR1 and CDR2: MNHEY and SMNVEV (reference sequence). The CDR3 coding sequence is TGTGCCAGCAGTTGGGGAACAGGTAGCAATCAGCCCCAGCATTTT. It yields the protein CASSWGTGSNQPQHF.

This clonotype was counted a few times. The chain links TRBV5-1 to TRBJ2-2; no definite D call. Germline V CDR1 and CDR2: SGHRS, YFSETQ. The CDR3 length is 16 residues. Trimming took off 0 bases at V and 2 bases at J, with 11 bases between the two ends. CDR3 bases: TGCGCCAGCAGCTTGGGAGCAGACTCAAACACCGGGGAGCTGTTTTTT. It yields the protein CASSLGADSNTGELFF.

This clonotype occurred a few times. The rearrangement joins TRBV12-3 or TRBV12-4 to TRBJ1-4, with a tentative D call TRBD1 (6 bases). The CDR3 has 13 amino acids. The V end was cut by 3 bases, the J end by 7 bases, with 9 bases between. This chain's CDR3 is CASSLQGREKLFF. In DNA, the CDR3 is TGTGCCAGCAGTTTGCAGGGGCGTGAAAAACTGTTTTTT.

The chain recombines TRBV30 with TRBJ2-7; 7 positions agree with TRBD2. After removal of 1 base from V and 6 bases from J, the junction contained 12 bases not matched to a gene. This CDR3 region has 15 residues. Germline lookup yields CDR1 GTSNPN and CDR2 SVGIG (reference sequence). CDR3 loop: CAWSGWEGISVEQYF. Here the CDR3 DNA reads TGTGCCTGGAGTGGATGGGAGGGAATTTCGGTCGAGCAGTACTTC.

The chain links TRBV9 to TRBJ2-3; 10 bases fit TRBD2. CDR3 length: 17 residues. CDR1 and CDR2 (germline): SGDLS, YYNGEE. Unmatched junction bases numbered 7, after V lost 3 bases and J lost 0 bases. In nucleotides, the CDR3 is TGTGCCAGCAGCGCACTTAGCGGGGGGACTAGCACAGATACGCAGTATTTT. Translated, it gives CASSALSGGTSTDTQYF.

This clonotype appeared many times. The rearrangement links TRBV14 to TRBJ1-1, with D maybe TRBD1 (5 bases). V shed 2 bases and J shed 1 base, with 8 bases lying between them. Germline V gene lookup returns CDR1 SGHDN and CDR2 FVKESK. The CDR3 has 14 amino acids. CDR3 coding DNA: TGTGCCAGCAGCCAAATCAGGGCGAACACTGAAGCTTTCTTT. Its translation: CASSQIRANTEAFF.